Listed here is a single T cell receptor beta chain. Its antigen is not yet known. A single base separates this from a much larger clone, so it may be a read error. The data were taken from a study of Graves' ophthalmopathy and Graves' hyperthyroidism (dated by TCRdb to the late 2010s). Looking at the study overall: A patient counted as having stable hyperthyroidism if there was no progression to ophthalmopathy within 18 months of follow-up. The study used TCR beta repertoire signatures to distinguish Graves' ophthalmopathy from Graves' hyperthyroidism and to predict progression to ophthalmopathy. In total, around 130 blood samples were TCR-sequenced: around 42 ophthalmopathy, under 85 hyperthyroidism and roughly 17 hyperthyroidism-to-ophthalmopathy patients. To explore V-J signatures that separate ophthalmopathy from hyperthyroidism, a discovery set of 100 patients was enrolled, consisting of 43 with ophthalmopathy and 57 with stable hyperthyroidism. The independent validation cohort included 18 to 20 hyperthyroidism patients plus 17 patients who later progressed from hyperthyroidism to ophthalmopathy. T-cell repertoires of thyroid tissue and blood were compared in six or seven hyperthyroidism patients. After sampling, hyperthyroidism patients received methimazole starting at 30 mg daily, and ophthalmopathy patients received high-dose intravenous methylprednisolone.

For repertoire sequencing, TCR beta CDR3 regions were amplified from RNA transcripts. The first round of RT-PCR was done with HTBI primers and the Qiagen OneStep RT-PCR kit, and was followed by a second round of multiplex PCR, then size selection and purification. Libraries were sequenced paired-end with 100 bp reads on an Illumina HiSeq2000. Under the source paper's analysis protocol: SOAPnuke was used to process the reads, removing any read that contained adapters or uncalled bases, had a mean Phred below 15, or lacked an exact match to the constant primer or identifier. COPE v1.2.5 was used to merge the high-quality paired reads. Unique nucleotide sequences were defined as clonotypes and aligned to IMGT TRB V, D and J references using MiTCR v1.1. The analysis was limited to V-J combinations with a frequency above 0.0001, which together covered 99.2% of the repertoires. For each V-J combination, a TCR clonal expansion and chaos score was defined as F50 clonal expansion divided by the chaos observed in the TCRdist matrix. Welch's t-statistics and random forest were used to reduce features to 10 to 15 V-J combinations, which were fed into a naive Bayes classifier. The similarity between thyroid and blood repertoires was quantified using the Morisita-Horn index. TCRdb reprocessed the public reads (quality trimming at Q25 with fastp, clone calling with MiXCR) and kept in-frame beta chains. Rows merge per CDR3 protein into single entries with the most common DNA and genes. The V and J calls reflect TCRdb's pipeline rather than the authors' work. The sample table shows over a million distinct CDR3 sequences, and 36% are seen once. Together, the top ten hold around 10% of the sample.

Taken from the germline V gene, the CDR1 and CDR2 loops are MGHRA and YSYEKL. The CDR3, cysteine through phenylalanine, is 13 amino acids long. The entry retains the CDR3 DNA only, 39 bases that are in frame from base 1. What the authors observed across the whole study: Sample size was not statistically predetermined, and group allocation was not concealed from the investigators. In cross-validation, the 13-signature model distinguished ophthalmopathy from stable hyperthyroidism with less than 90% sensitivity and roughly 81% specificity, while in the test set the corresponding values were 80% and 75%. Most expanded thyroid clonotypes with frequency above 0.001 were also detected in blood, suggesting blood repertoires may reflect the thyroid immune response. In validation, the model predicted ophthalmopathy progression with more than 70% sensitivity and around 72% specificity; roughly eleven predicted patients were CT-confirmed with GO in a median of around 6 months.

Hyperthyroidism patients were newly diagnosed, with disease duration under 2 months, and aged 18 to 65 years. Anyone with other autoimmune diseases, uncontrolled infections, pregnancy or lactation was excluded from the study. Diagnosis relied on clinical symptoms, serum thyroxine, TRAb, thyroid ultrasound and orbital computed tomography. Trizol reagent was used to extract the total RNA, and its quality was then checked on an Agilent 2100 Bioanalyzer. The sample consisted of peripheral blood or thyroid tissue (not recorded which). The chain employs TRBV4-1 and TRBJ1-2; 9 bases in the junction line up with TRBD1. This receptor was obtained from an adult man with Graves' hyperthyroidism. The CDR3 region has the sequence CTSSRDRVYGYTF. In nucleotide form, the sequence is TGCACCAGCAGCCGGGACAGGGTCTATGGCTACACCTTC.